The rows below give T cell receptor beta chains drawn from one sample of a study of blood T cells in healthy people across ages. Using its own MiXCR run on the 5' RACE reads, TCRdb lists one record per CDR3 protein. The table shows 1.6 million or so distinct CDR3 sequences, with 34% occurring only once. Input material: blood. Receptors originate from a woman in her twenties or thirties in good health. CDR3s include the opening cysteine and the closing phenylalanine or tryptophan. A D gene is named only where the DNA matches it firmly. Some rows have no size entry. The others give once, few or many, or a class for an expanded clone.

CDR3aa: CASSARTGGYPYEQYF
CDR3nt: TGTGCCAGCAGTGCCCGAACAGGGGGCTATCCCTACGAGCAGTACTTC
j_gene: TRBJ2-7
len: 16
d_gene: TRBD1
v_gene: TRBV6-1
abundance: once

CDR3aa: CATRGLAGANVLTF
CDR3nt: TGTGCCACACGGGGACTCGCTGGGGCCAACGTCCTGACTTTC
j_gene: TRBJ2-6
len: 14
d_gene: .
v_gene: TRBV6-5
abundance: .

CDR3aa: CASSHRQGYGYTF
CDR3nt: TGTGCCAGCAGCCATAGACAGGGCTATGGCTACACCTTC
j_gene: TRBJ1-2
len: 13
d_gene: TRBD1
v_gene: TRBV2
abundance: few

CDR3aa: CAWSETGDEQYF
CDR3nt: TGTGCCTGGAGTGAGACGGGGGACGAGCAGTACTTC
j_gene: TRBJ2-7
len: 12
d_gene: .
v_gene: TRBV30
abundance: .

CDR3aa: CSATRGTSGSYEQYF
CDR3nt: TGCAGTGCTACAAGGGGGACTAGCGGGAGCTACGAGCAGTACTTC
j_gene: TRBJ2-7
len: 15
d_gene: TRBD2
v_gene: TRBV20-1
abundance: .

CDR3aa: CSARARTILEQYF
CDR3nt: TGCAGTGCTAGAGCCAGGACAATTTTAGAGCAGTACTTC
j_gene: TRBJ2-5
len: 13
d_gene: .
v_gene: TRBV20-1
abundance: .

CDR3aa: CASRLAGEDERYF
CDR3nt: TGTGCCAGCAGACTAGCGGGAGAAGACGAGCGGTACTTC
j_gene: TRBJ2-7
len: 13
d_gene: TRBD2
v_gene: TRBV28
abundance: .

CDR3aa: CASSSPFNTEAFF
CDR3nt: TGTGCCAGCAGCTCACCGTTCAACACTGAAGCTTTCTTT
j_gene: TRBJ1-1
len: 13
d_gene: .
v_gene: TRBV7-9
abundance: few

CDR3aa: CASSGGDSLYGYTF
CDR3nt: TGTGCCAGCAGTGGGGGGGACAGTCTTTATGGCTACACCTTC
j_gene: TRBJ1-2
len: 14
d_gene: TRBD1
v_gene: TRBV6-1
abundance: .

CDR3aa: CASSTRVGRIDDTQYF
CDR3nt: TGTGCCAGTAGTACAAGGGTAGGTCGGATTGACGATACGCAGTATTTT
j_gene: TRBJ2-3
len: 16
d_gene: .
v_gene: TRBV19
abundance: .

CDR3aa: CASSWTGRTDTQYF
CDR3nt: TGCGCCAGCAGCTGGACAGGCCGCACAGATACGCAGTATTTT
j_gene: TRBJ2-3
len: 14
d_gene: TRBD1
v_gene: TRBV5-1
abundance: .

CDR3aa: CSGALTRSYNEQFF
CDR3nt: TGCAGCGGGGCTTTAACCCGCTCCTACAATGAGCAGTTCTTC
j_gene: TRBJ2-1
len: 14
d_gene: .
v_gene: TRBV29-1
abundance: many

CDR3aa: CASSPGRRALTYEQYF
CDR3nt: TGTGCCAGCAGTCCCGGACGGCGAGCTCTGACCTACGAGCAGTACTTC
j_gene: TRBJ2-7
len: 16
d_gene: .
v_gene: TRBV27
abundance: few

CDR3aa: CASSPDQGSNTEAFF
CDR3nt: TGTGCCAGTTCACCTGATCAGGGCTCTAACACTGAAGCTTTCTTT
j_gene: TRBJ1-1
len: 15
d_gene: .
v_gene: TRBV7-9
abundance: few

CDR3aa: CASSYTWGGEDEAFF
CDR3nt: TGTGCCAGCAGTTACACTTGGGGTGGCGAAGATGAAGCTTTCTTT
j_gene: TRBJ1-1
len: 15
d_gene: .
v_gene: TRBV6-5
abundance: few

CDR3aa: CASRTREELARGTDTQYF
CDR3nt: TGTGCCAGCAGGACCCGAGAAGAACTAGCAAGGGGCACAGATACGCAGTATTTT
j_gene: TRBJ2-3
len: 18
d_gene: .
v_gene: TRBV28
abundance: few

CDR3aa: CASANGNQPQHF
CDR3nt: TGTGCCAGCGCGAATGGCAATCAGCCCCAGCATTTT
j_gene: TRBJ1-5
len: 12
d_gene: .
v_gene: TRBV6-5
abundance: .

CDR3aa: CASSPPGRVGDGYTF
CDR3nt: TGTGCCAGCTCACCACCCGGGAGGGTGGGTGATGGCTACACCTTC
j_gene: TRBJ1-2
len: 15
d_gene: .
v_gene: TRBV18
abundance: .

CDR3aa: CASSAYPGLAGVSGELFF
CDR3nt: TGTGCCAGCAGCGCGTACCCCGGACTAGCGGGAGTTTCCGGGGAGCTGTTTTTT
j_gene: TRBJ2-2
len: 18
d_gene: TRBD2
v_gene: TRBV11-2
abundance: .

CDR3aa: CASRQGTVSEQYF
CDR3nt: TGTGCCTCGCGGCAGGGCACTGTGAGCGAGCAGTACTTC
j_gene: TRBJ2-7
len: 13
d_gene: .
v_gene: TRBV5-4
abundance: .

CDR3aa: CASAAMFTGELFF
CDR3nt: TGTGCCAGCGCTGCAATGTTCACCGGGGAGCTGTTTTTT
j_gene: TRBJ2-2
len: 13
d_gene: .
v_gene: TRBV12-3/TRBV12-4
abundance: few

CDR3aa: CASSQLTRTTNEKLFF
CDR3nt: TGTGCCAGCAGCCAATTAACCCGGACAACTAATGAAAAACTGTTTTTT
j_gene: TRBJ1-4
len: 16
d_gene: .
v_gene: TRBV16
abundance: .

CDR3aa: CASTYPRDTRESNQPRHF
CDR3nt: TGTGCCAGCACCTATCCACGGGACACCCGAGAGAGCAATCAGCCCCGGCATTTT
j_gene: TRBJ1-5
len: 18
d_gene: .
v_gene: TRBV6-1
abundance: .

CDR3aa: CSARDYGGGAAQYF
CDR3nt: TGCAGTGCTAGAGATTATGGCGGGGGGGCGGCGCAGTACTTC
j_gene: TRBJ2-5
len: 14
d_gene: TRBD2
v_gene: TRBV20-1
abundance: few

CDR3aa: CASRTPGSEQYF
CDR3nt: TGTGCCAGCAGGACCCCGGGCAGCGAGCAGTACTTC
j_gene: TRBJ2-7
len: 12
d_gene: .
v_gene: TRBV28
abundance: .

CDR3aa: CASSTTNSGGPLQETQYF
CDR3nt: TGTGCCAGCAGTACCACCAATAGCGGGGGGCCCCTCCAAGAGACCCAGTACTTC
j_gene: TRBJ2-5
len: 18
d_gene: TRBD2
v_gene: TRBV27
abundance: few

CDR3aa: CASARGTGYEQYF
CDR3nt: TGTGCCAGCGCCCGCGGGACAGGCTACGAGCAGTACTTC
j_gene: TRBJ2-7
len: 13
d_gene: TRBD1
v_gene: TRBV7-8
abundance: few

CDR3aa: CASSPTGQGWETQYF
CDR3nt: TGTGCCAGCAGCCCAACCGGACAGGGATGGGAGACCCAGTACTTC
j_gene: TRBJ2-5
len: 15
d_gene: TRBD1
v_gene: TRBV27
abundance: few

CDR3aa: CASARTSYNEQFF
CDR3nt: TGTGCCAGCGCCCGGACCTCCTACAATGAGCAGTTCTTC
j_gene: TRBJ2-1
len: 13
d_gene: .
v_gene: TRBV6-6
abundance: few

CDR3aa: CASSQRGVGNTEAFF
CDR3nt: TGCGCCAGCAGCCAGAGGGGCGTCGGGAACACTGAAGCTTTCTTT
j_gene: TRBJ1-1
len: 15
d_gene: .
v_gene: TRBV4-1
abundance: .

CDR3aa: CASSSQAVGTEAFF
CDR3nt: TGTGCCAGCAGTTCCCAGGCGGTTGGGACTGAAGCTTTCTTT
j_gene: TRBJ1-1
len: 14
d_gene: .
v_gene: TRBV28
abundance: .

CDR3aa: CASSLGLRSDEQFF
CDR3nt: TGTGCCAGCAGCCTGGGACTTCGGTCGGATGAGCAGTTCTTC
j_gene: TRBJ2-1
len: 14
d_gene: .
v_gene: TRBV7-2
abundance: many

CDR3aa: CSALTSGAYNEQFF
CDR3nt: TGCAGTGCTCTCACTAGCGGGGCCTACAATGAGCAGTTCTTC
j_gene: TRBJ2-1
len: 14
d_gene: TRBD2
v_gene: TRBV20-1
abundance: .

CDR3aa: CATRRDLPGSYNEQFF
CDR3nt: TGTGCCACCAGACGGGACCTCCCTGGCTCCTACAATGAGCAGTTCTTC
j_gene: TRBJ2-1
len: 16
d_gene: .
v_gene: TRBV24-1
abundance: .

CDR3aa: CASSMQHNSGNTIYF
CDR3nt: TGTGCCAGCAGCATGCAGCACAACTCTGGAAACACCATATATTTT
j_gene: TRBJ1-3
len: 15
d_gene: .
v_gene: TRBV6-1
abundance: .

CDR3aa: CSVYLAELLQASSYNEQFF
CDR3nt: TGCAGTGTCTACCTGGCAGAACTCCTCCAAGCAAGCTCCTACAATGAGCAGTTCTTC
j_gene: TRBJ2-1
len: 19
d_gene: .
v_gene: TRBV20-1
abundance: .

CDR3aa: CAISELQFTGELFF
CDR3nt: TGTGCCATCAGTGAGTTACAGTTTACCGGGGAGCTGTTTTTT
j_gene: TRBJ2-2
len: 14
d_gene: .
v_gene: TRBV10-3
abundance: .

CDR3aa: CASQRTSGTDTQYF
CDR3nt: TGTGCCAGCCAACGGACTAGCGGCACAGATACGCAGTATTTT
j_gene: TRBJ2-3
len: 14
d_gene: TRBD2
v_gene: TRBV12-3/TRBV12-4
abundance: .

CDR3aa: CASRESGLGDTQYF
CDR3nt: TGTGCCTCCAGGGAGTCGGGGCTAGGGGATACGCAGTATTTT
j_gene: TRBJ2-3
len: 14
d_gene: .
v_gene: TRBV25-1
abundance: few

CDR3aa: CASSLVDKLYEQYF
CDR3nt: TGCGCCAGCAGCTTGGTGGACAAGCTCTACGAGCAGTACTTC
j_gene: TRBJ2-7
len: 14
d_gene: .
v_gene: TRBV5-1
abundance: .

CDR3aa: CASSTGTSGRETQYF
CDR3nt: TGTGCCAGCAGTACAGGGACTAGCGGGAGGGAGACCCAGTACTTC
j_gene: TRBJ2-5
len: 15
d_gene: TRBD2
v_gene: TRBV27
abundance: .

CDR3aa: CASSTGQGRYGETQYF
CDR3nt: TGCGCCAGCAGCACCGGACAGGGTCGTTACGGAGAGACCCAGTACTTC
j_gene: TRBJ2-5
len: 16
d_gene: TRBD1
v_gene: TRBV5-1
abundance: few